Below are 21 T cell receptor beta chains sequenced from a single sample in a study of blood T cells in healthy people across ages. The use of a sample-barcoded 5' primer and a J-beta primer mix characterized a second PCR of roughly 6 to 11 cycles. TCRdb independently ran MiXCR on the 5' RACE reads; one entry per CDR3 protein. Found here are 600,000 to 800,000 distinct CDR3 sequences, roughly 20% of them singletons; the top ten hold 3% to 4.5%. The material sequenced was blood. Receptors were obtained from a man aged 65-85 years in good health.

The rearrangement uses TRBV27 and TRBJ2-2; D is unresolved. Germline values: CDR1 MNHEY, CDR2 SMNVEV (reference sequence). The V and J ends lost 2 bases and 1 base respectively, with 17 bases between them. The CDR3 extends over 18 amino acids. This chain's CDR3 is CASSLSGVRLRNTGELFF. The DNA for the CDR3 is TGTGCCAGCAGTTTAAGTGGTGTTAGGCTCAGGAACACCGGGGAGCTGTTTTTT.

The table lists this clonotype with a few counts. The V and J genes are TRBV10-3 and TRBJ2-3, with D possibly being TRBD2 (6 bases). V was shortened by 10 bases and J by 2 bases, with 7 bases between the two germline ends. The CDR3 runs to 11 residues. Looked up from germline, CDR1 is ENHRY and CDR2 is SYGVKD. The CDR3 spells CATLATDTQYF. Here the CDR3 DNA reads TGTGCCACACTAGCCACAGATACGCAGTATTTT.

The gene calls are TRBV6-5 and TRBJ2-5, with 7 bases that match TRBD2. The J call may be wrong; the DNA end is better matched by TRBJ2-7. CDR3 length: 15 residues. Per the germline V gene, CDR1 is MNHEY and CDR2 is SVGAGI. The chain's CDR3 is CASSLYGEGPYEQYF. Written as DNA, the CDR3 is TGTGCCAGCAGCCTCTACGGGGAGGGCCCCTACGAGCAGTACTTC.

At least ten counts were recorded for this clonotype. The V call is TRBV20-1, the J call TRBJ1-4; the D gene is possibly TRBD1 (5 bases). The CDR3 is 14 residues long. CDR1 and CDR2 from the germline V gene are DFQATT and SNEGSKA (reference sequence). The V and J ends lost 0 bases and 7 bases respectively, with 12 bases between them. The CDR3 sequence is CSARDRRGGEKLFF. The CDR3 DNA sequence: TGCAGTGCTAGAGATAGGAGGGGAGGTGAAAAACTGTTTTTT.

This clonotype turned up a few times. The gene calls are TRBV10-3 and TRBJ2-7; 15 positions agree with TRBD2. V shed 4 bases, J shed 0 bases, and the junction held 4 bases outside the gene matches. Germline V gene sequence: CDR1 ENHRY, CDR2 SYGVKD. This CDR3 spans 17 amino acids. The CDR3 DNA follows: TGTGCCATCAGTGGCGGACTAGCGGGAGGGCCCTCCTACGAGCAGTACTTC. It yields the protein CAISGGLAGGPSYEQYF.

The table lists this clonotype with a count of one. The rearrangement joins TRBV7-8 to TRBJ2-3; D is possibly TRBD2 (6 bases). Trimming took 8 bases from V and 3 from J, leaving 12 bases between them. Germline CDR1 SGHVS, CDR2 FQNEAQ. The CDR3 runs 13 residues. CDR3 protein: CASVPGSTDTQYF. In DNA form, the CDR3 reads TGTGCCAGCGTCCCCGGGAGTACAGATACGCAGTATTTT.

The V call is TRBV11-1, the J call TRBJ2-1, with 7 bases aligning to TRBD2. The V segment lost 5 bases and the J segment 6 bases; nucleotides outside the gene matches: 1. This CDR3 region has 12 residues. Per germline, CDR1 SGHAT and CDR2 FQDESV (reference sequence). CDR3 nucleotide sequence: TGTGCCAGCAGCAGGACTAGCAATGAGCAGTTCTTC. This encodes CASSRTSNEQFF. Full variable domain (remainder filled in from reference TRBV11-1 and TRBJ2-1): EAEVAQSPRYKITEKSQAVAFWCDPISGHATLYWYRQILGQGPELLVQFQDESVVDDSQLPKDRFSAERLKGVDSTLKIQPAELGDSAMYLCASSRTSNEQFFGPGTRLTVL.

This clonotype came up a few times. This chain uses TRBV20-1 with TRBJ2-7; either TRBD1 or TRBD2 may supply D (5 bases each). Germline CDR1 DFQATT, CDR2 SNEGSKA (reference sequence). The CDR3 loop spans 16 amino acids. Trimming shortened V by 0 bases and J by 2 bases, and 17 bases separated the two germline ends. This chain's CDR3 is CSAREGTAQHPYEQYF. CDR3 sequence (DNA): TGCAGTGCTAGAGAGGGGACCGCTCAACACCCCTACGAGCAGTACTTC.

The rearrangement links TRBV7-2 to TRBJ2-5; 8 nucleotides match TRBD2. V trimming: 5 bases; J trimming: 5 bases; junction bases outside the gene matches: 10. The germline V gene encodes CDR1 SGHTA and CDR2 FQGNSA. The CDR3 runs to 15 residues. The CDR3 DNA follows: TGTGCCAGCAGCCAAACTAGCGGAGGCGGGGAGACCCAGTACTTC. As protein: CASSQTSGGGETQYF.

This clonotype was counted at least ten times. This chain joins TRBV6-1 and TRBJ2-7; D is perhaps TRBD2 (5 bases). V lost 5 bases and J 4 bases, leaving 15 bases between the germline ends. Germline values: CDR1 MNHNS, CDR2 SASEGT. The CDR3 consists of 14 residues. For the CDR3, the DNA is TGTGCCAGCAGTCCCGGACTCACCGAATACGAGCAGTACTTC. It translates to CASSPGLTEYEQYF.

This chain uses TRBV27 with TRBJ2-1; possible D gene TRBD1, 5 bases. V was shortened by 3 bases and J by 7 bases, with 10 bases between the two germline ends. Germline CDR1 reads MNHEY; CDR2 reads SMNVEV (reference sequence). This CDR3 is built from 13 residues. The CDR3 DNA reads TGTGCCAGCAGTTTTCAGGGTTGGAATGAGCAGTTCTTC. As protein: CASSFQGWNEQFF.

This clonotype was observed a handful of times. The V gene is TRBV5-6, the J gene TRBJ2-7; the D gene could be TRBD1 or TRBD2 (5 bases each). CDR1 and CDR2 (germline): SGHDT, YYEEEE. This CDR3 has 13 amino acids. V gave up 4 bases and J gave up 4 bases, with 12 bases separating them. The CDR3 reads CASSTGTKYEQYF. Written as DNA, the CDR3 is TGTGCCAGCAGCACCGGGACCAAATACGAGCAGTACTTC.

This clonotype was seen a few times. DNA of the CDR3: TGTGCCAGCCAACCGGACTCCTGGGAAAAACTGTTTTTT. Amino acid sequence: CASQPDSWEKLFF. This sequence joins TRBV7-9 and TRBJ1-4; D remains ambiguous. In germline, CDR1 is SEHNR, CDR2 FQNEAQ (reference sequence). CDR3 length equals 13 residues. The V end lost 8 bases, the J end lost 8 bases, and 15 bases lay between the germline ends.

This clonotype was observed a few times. This CDR3 is CASSARIIAGGIYNEQFF. Here the CDR3 DNA reads TGTGCCAGCAGCGCGAGAATTATAGCGGGAGGGATTTACAATGAGCAGTTCTTC. This chain connects TRBV9 to TRBJ2-1; 11 nucleotides line up with TRBD2. V was pared by 3 bases and J by 4 bases, with 12 bases of the junction left unmatched. The germline gives CDR1 SGDLS, CDR2 YYNGEE. The CDR3 has 18 amino acids.

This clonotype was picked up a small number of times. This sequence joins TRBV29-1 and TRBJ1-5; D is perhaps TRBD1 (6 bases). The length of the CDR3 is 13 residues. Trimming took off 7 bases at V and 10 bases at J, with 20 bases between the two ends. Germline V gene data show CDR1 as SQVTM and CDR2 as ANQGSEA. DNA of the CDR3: TGCAGCGCTGGACAGCGGGCAAATGGTCCCCAGCATTTT. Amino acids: CSAGQRANGPQHF.

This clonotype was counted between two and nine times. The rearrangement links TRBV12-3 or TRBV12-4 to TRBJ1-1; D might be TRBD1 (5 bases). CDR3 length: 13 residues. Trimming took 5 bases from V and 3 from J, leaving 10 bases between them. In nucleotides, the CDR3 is TGTGCCAGCAGTGACCAGGGCGACACTGAAGCTTTCTTT. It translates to CASSDQGDTEAFF.

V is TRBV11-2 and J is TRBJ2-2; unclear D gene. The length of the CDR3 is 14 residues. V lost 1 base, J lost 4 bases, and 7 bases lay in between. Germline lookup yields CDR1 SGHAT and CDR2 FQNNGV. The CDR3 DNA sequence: TGTGCCAGCAGCTTAGCTAGTCCCACCGGGGAGCTGTTTTTT. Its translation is CASSLASPTGELFF. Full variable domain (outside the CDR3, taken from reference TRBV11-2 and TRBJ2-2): EAGVAQSPRYKIIEKRQSVAFWCNPISGHATLYWYQQILGQGPKLLIQFQNNGVVDDSQLPKDRFSAERLKGVDSTLKIQPAKLEDSAVYLCASSLASPTGELFFGEGSRLTVL.

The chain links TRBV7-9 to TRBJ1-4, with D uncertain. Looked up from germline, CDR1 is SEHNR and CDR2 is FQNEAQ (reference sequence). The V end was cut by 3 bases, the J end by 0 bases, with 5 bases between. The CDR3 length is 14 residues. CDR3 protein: CASSFAATNEKLFF. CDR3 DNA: TGTGCCAGCAGCTTTGCCGCAACTAATGAAAAACTGTTTTTT.

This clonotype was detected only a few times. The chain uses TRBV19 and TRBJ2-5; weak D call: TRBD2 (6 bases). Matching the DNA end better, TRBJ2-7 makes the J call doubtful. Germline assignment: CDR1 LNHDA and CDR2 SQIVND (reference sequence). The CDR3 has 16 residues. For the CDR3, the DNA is TGTGCCAGTAGCCCCGTTGGTGGCGGGAATCGATACGAGCAGTACTTC. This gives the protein CASSPVGGGNRYEQYF.

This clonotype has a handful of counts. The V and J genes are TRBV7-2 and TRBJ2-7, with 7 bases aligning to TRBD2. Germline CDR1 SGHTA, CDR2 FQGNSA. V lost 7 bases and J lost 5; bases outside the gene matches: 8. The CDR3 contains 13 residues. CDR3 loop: CASTTGGTHEQYF. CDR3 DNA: TGTGCCAGCACCACGGGAGGTACCCACGAGCAGTACTTC.

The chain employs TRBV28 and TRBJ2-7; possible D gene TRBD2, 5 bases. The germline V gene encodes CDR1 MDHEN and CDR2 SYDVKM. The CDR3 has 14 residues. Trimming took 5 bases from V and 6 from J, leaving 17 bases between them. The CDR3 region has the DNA TGTGCCAGCAGTGTACCCCCTAGCTTCGTCGAGCAGTACTTC. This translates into CASSVPPSFVEQYF. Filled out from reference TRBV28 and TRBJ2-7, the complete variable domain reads DVKVTQSSRYLVKRTGEKVFLECVQDMDHENMFWYRQDPGLGLRLIYFSYDVKMKEKGDIPEGYSVSREKKERFSLILESASTNQTSMYLCASSVPPSFVEQYFGPGTRLTVT.